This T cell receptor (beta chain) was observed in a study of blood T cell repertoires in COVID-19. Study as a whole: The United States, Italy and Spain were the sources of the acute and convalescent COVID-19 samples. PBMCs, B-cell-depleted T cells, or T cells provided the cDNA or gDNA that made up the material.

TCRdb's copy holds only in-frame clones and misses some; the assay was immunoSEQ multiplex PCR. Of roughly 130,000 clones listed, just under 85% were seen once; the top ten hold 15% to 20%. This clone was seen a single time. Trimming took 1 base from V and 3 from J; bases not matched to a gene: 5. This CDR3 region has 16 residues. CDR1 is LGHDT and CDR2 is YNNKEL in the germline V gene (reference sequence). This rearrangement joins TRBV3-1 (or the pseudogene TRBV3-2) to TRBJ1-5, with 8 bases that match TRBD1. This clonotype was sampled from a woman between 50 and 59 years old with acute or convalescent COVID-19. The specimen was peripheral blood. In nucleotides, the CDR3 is TGTGCCAGCAGCCAAGGGACAGGGATGCTCAATCAGCCCCAGCATTTT. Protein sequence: CASSQGTGMLNQPQHF.